Listed below are T cell receptor beta chains from one sample, sequenced in a study of cytomegalovirus exposure and HLA in healthy donors. The protocol was immunoSEQ multiplex PCR, while the TCRdb copy is restricted to in-frame clones and leaves out a portion. The repertoire holds under 75,000 clones, with roughly 92% as singletons. Sequencing was carried out using PBMCs. Source of these receptors: a young man in good health and CMV-seropositive. Both conserved end residues are part of each CDR3. Fields, in order: D gene, J gene, clone size, V gene, CDR3 protein, CDR3 DNA. A D gene is named only where the DNA matches it firmly. Rows may omit the clone size; those that give it use once, few, many or a size class.

D: -
J: TRBJ2-1
size: few
V: TRBV28
CDR3: CASSFSAEYNEQFF
DNA: TGTGCCAGCAGTTTTTCGGCGGAGTACAATGAGCAGTTCTTC

D: TRBD1
J: TRBJ2-7
size: -
V: TRBV2
CDR3: CASSPGQGVYEQYF
DNA: TGTGCCAGCAGCCCGGGACAGGGGGTCTACGAGCAGTACTTC

D: -
J: TRBJ1-5
size: -
V: TRBV7-6
CDR3: CASSPEGVTDQPQHF
DNA: TGTGCCAGCAGCCCCGAGGGGGTAACCGATCAGCCCCAGCATTTT

D: TRBD1
J: TRBJ2-7
size: -
V: TRBV6-1
CDR3: CASKNTGESYEQYF
DNA: TGTGCCAGCAAGAATACAGGGGAGAGCTACGAGCAGTACTTC

D: -
J: TRBJ2-2
size: once
V: TRBV11-2
CDR3: CASSKGGGSGTGELFF
DNA: TGTGCCAGCAGCAAAGGGGGTGGGAGCGGCACCGGGGAGCTGTTTTTT

D: TRBD1
J: TRBJ1-5
size: -
V: TRBV30
CDR3: CAWSVGFGQAIIASNQPQHF
DNA: TGTGCCTGGAGTGTGGGATTCGGACAGGCAATAATAGCGAGCAATCAGCCCCAGCATTTT

D: -
J: TRBJ2-2
size: -
V: TRBV28
CDR3: CASSLVSAGELFF
DNA: TGTGCCAGCAGTTTAGTTAGTGCCGGGGAGCTGTTTTTT

D: -
J: TRBJ2-1
size: -
V: TRBV19
CDR3: CASKSGSSYNEQFF
DNA: TGTGCCAGTAAGAGCGGTAGCTCCTACAATGAGCAGTTCTTC

D: -
J: TRBJ1-2
size: -
V: TRBV30
CDR3: CAWSGYRSSYTF
DNA: TGTGCCTGGAGTGGATACAGGAGTAGCTACACCTTC

D: -
J: TRBJ1-2
size: -
V: TRBV28
CDR3: CASGYGYGYTF
DNA: TGTGCGTCGGGGTACGGCTATGGCTACACCTTC

D: TRBD2
J: TRBJ2-2
size: -
V: TRBV11-1
CDR3: CASSLTSGVNTGELFF
DNA: TGTGCCAGCAGCTTGACTAGCGGAGTGAACACCGGGGAGCTGTTTTTT

D: TRBD1
J: TRBJ2-1
size: -
V: TRBV6-5
CDR3: CASSSGQPSLYEQFF
DNA: TGTGCCAGCAGCTCGGGACAGCCAAGCCTTTATGAGCAGTTCTTC

D: -
J: TRBJ1-4
size: -
V: TRBV29-1
CDR3: CSVAGLATNEKLFF
DNA: TGCAGCGTGGCAGGGTTAGCAACTAATGAAAAACTGTTTTTT

D: TRBD2
J: TRBJ2-1
size: -
V: TRBV28
CDR3: CASSGTTEYNNEQFF
DNA: TGTGCCAGCAGTGGGACTACAGAATATAACAATGAGCAGTTCTTC

D: -
J: TRBJ2-1
size: -
V: TRBV5-1
CDR3: CASSVRDNEQFF
DNA: TGCGCCAGCAGCGTCAGGGACAATGAGCAGTTCTTC

D: TRBD1
J: TRBJ1-1
size: once
V: TRBV5-5
CDR3: CASSFPGQRPEAFF
DNA: TGTGCCAGCAGCTTTCCGGGACAGAGACCAGAAGCTTTCTTT

D: -
J: TRBJ1-1
size: once
V: TRBV5-1
CDR3: CASSLEQGAVTEAFF
DNA: TGCGCCAGCAGCTTGGAACAGGGTGCGGTCACTGAAGCTTTCTTT

D: TRBD2
J: TRBJ2-3
size: -
V: TRBV18
CDR3: CASSISGSVADTQYF
DNA: TGTGCCAGCTCTATCAGCGGGAGTGTGGCAGATACGCAGTATTTT

D: -
J: TRBJ2-1
size: -
V: TRBV9
CDR3: CASSVLYNEQFF
DNA: TGTGCCAGCAGCGTCCTCTACAATGAGCAGTTCTTC

D: -
J: TRBJ2-3
size: -
V: TRBV19
CDR3: CASRGQGYPDTQYF
DNA: TGTGCCAGTAGAGGCCAGGGGTACCCAGATACGCAGTATTTT

D: TRBD2
J: TRBJ2-7
size: -
V: TRBV5-5
CDR3: CASSLRGRESFDEQYF
DNA: TGTGCCAGCAGCTTGAGAGGGAGGGAAAGTTTCGACGAGCAGTACTTC

D: -
J: TRBJ2-7
size: -
V: TRBV2
CDR3: CASSTPGLEQYF
DNA: TGTGCCAGCAGCACACCGGGACTTGAGCAGTACTTC

D: -
J: TRBJ2-7
size: -
V: TRBV20-1
CDR3: CSASQGVEQYF
DNA: TGCAGTGCTAGTCAAGGGGTCGAGCAGTACTTC

D: -
J: TRBJ1-5
size: -
V: TRBV5-1
CDR3: CASSPNGPFGNQPQHF
DNA: TGCGCCAGCAGTCCAAATGGGCCATTTGGCAATCAGCCCCAGCATTTT

D: -
J: TRBJ2-7
size: -
V: TRBV9
CDR3: CASSVEAGSSYEQYF
DNA: TGTGCCAGCAGCGTAGAAGCCGGGAGCTCCTACGAGCAGTACTTC

D: -
J: TRBJ2-1
size: -
V: TRBV28
CDR3: CASNRAGSNEQFF
DNA: TGTGCCAGCAACCGGGCGGGTTCCAATGAGCAGTTCTTC

D: -
J: TRBJ2-3
size: -
V: TRBV27
CDR3: CASSPLETSTDTQYF
DNA: TGTGCCAGCAGCCCCCTCGAAACTAGCACAGATACGCAGTATTTT

D: -
J: TRBJ2-7
size: -
V: TRBV19
CDR3: CASAWESTYEQYF
DNA: TGTGCCAGTGCGTGGGAGTCGACCTACGAGCAGTACTTC

D: TRBD1
J: TRBJ1-1
size: once
V: TRBV11-2
CDR3: CASSATGDTEAFF
DNA: TGTGCCAGCAGCGCTACAGGGGACACTGAAGCTTTCTTT

D: TRBD2
J: TRBJ2-7
size: -
V: TRBV6-5
CDR3: CASSDGTSGYEQYF
DNA: TGTGCCAGCAGTGATGGGACTAGCGGCTACGAGCAGTACTTC

D: -
J: TRBJ1-3
size: -
V: TRBV14
CDR3: CASSQNFGVGNTIYF
DNA: TGTGCCAGCAGCCAAAACTTCGGGGTCGGAAACACCATATATTTT

D: -
J: TRBJ1-5
size: -
V: TRBV28
CDR3: CASSPLSPGNNQPQHF
DNA: TGTGCCAGCAGTCCCTTATCTCCCGGGAACAATCAGCCCCAGCATTTT

D: -
J: TRBJ2-2
size: few
V: TRBV15
CDR3: CATSTLPGSGNTGELFF
DNA: TGTGCCACCAGCACCCTTCCCGGTTCAGGGAACACCGGGGAGCTGTTTTTT

D: -
J: TRBJ2-3
size: -
V: TRBV10-3
CDR3: CAISTVGRPDTQYF
DNA: TGTGCCATCAGTACAGTAGGAAGGCCAGATACGCAGTATTTT

D: TRBD1
J: TRBJ1-1
size: -
V: TRBV7-9
CDR3: CASSPRQGAWNEAFF
DNA: TGTGCCAGCAGCCCAAGACAGGGGGCTTGGAATGAAGCTTTCTTT

D: TRBD1
J: TRBJ2-3
size: -
V: TRBV9
CDR3: CASSPSDRGPDTQYF
DNA: TGTGCCAGCAGCCCATCCGACAGGGGGCCGGATACGCAGTATTTT

D: -
J: TRBJ1-5
size: -
V: TRBV18
CDR3: CASSPGHPNQPQHF
DNA: TGTGCCAGCTCACCCGGACACCCCAATCAGCCCCAGCATTTT

D: -
J: TRBJ1-4
size: -
V: TRBV6-5
CDR3: CASSFNQGWNEKLFF
DNA: TGTGCCAGCAGTTTTAATCAGGGGTGGAACGAAAAACTGTTTTTT

D: TRBD1
J: TRBJ1-1
size: -
V: TRBV28
CDR3: CASSRPGQGNNTEAFF
DNA: TGTGCCAGCAGCAGACCGGGACAGGGGAATAACACTGAAGCTTTCTTT

D: -
J: TRBJ2-1
size: -
V: TRBV5-1
CDR3: CASSSGLTRALSYNEQFF
DNA: TGCGCCAGCAGCTCCGGGCTTACCAGGGCCCTATCCTACAATGAGCAGTTCTTC

D: -
J: TRBJ2-7
size: once
V: TRBV6-1
CDR3: CASSEFAGASSYEQYF
DNA: TGTGCCAGCAGTGAGTTTGCAGGCGCGAGCTCCTACGAGCAGTACTTC

D: -
J: TRBJ1-1
size: few
V: TRBV6-1
CDR3: CASSEGEASEAFF
DNA: TGTGCCAGCAGTGAAGGGGAGGCATCGGAAGCTTTCTTT

D: TRBD2
J: TRBJ2-7
size: -
V: TRBV27
CDR3: CASSKHGGGSYEQYF
DNA: TGTGCCAGCAGTAAACATGGGGGGGGTTCCTACGAGCAGTACTTC

D: -
J: TRBJ1-2
size: -
V: TRBV19
CDR3: CASTPSSRTNYGYTF
DNA: TGTGCCAGTACCCCAAGCTCCAGGACTAACTATGGCTACACCTTC

D: -
J: TRBJ2-1
size: -
V: TRBV6-5
CDR3: CASSSSATYNEQFF
DNA: TGTGCCAGCAGTTCTAGCGCCACCTACAATGAGCAGTTCTTC

D: -
J: TRBJ1-1
size: once
V: TRBV27
CDR3: CASSLRRYTEAFF
DNA: TGTGCCAGCAGTTTACGTCGGTACACTGAAGCTTTCTTT

D: -
J: TRBJ1-2
size: -
V: TRBV30
CDR3: CAFLIGGSNGYTF
DNA: TGTGCCTTCCTCATAGGGGGTTCTAATGGCTACACCTTC

D: TRBD2
J: TRBJ2-3
size: -
V: TRBV30
CDR3: CAWSVLGGSSGTDTQYF
DNA: TGTGCCTGGAGTGTACTGGGCGGGAGCTCTGGCACAGATACGCAGTATTTT

D: TRBD2
J: TRBJ2-7
size: -
V: TRBV30
CDR3: CAWTPGGSYEQYF
DNA: TGTGCCTGGACACCGGGAGGTTCCTACGAGCAGTACTTC

D: TRBD1
J: TRBJ2-4
size: -
V: TRBV5-1
CDR3: CASSFTPGQGKINIQYF
DNA: TGCGCCAGCAGCTTTACCCCGGGACAGGGAAAGATAAACATTCAGTACTTC

D: TRBD1
J: TRBJ1-1
size: once
V: TRBV27
CDR3: CASSQGQGRAEAFF
DNA: TGTGCCAGCAGCCAAGGACAGGGACGGGCTGAAGCTTTCTTT

D: -
J: TRBJ1-1
size: -
V: TRBV28
CDR3: CASSLSGRVLAFF
DNA: TGTGCCAGCAGTTTAAGTGGGAGGGTGCTAGCTTTCTTT

D: TRBD1
J: TRBJ1-5
size: -
V: TRBV18
CDR3: CASSSGPGQYSNQPQHF
DNA: TGTGCCAGCTCATCGGGACCGGGACAGTATAGCAATCAGCCCCAGCATTTT